This T cell receptor beta chain was found in a study of blood T cell repertoires in COVID-19. This CDR3 has 14 residues. Germline CDR1 is LGHDT and CDR2 is YNNKEL (reference sequence). The V end was cut by 4 bases, the J end by 6 bases, with 12 bases between. This clone was counted between two and nine times. Profiled with immunoSEQ multiplex PCR; TCRdb holds only in-frame clones, not every one. The sample includes about 210,000 clones, approximately 81% of them seen just once. This sequence joins TRBV3-1 (or the pseudogene TRBV3-2) and TRBJ2-2, with a tentative D call TRBD1 (5 bases). Sequencing was performed on PBMCs or T cells enriched from blood (not recorded which). This clonotype was sampled from a woman aged 45-59 years with acute COVID-19. Written as DNA, the CDR3 is TGTGCCAGCAGCCCCACCTCAGGGTCCGGGGAGCTGTTTTTT. Translation gives CASSPTSGSGELFF.